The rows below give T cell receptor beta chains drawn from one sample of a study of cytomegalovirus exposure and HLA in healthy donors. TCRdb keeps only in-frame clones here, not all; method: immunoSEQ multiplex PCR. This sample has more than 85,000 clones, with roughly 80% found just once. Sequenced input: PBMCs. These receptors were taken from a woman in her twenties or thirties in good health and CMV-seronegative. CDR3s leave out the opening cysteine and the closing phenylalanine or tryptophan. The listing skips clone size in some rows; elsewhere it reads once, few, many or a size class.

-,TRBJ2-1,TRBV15,ATSREPRTSYNEQF
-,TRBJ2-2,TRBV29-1,SVGSLANTGELF
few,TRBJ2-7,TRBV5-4,ASSLSGADEQY
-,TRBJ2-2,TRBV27,ASRDGGAGELF
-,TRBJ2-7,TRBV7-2,ASSFVAEGPYEQY
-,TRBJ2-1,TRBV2,ASSEWASGDNEQF
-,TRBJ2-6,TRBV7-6,ASSLGTGAGANVLT
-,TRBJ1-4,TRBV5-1,ASSSTENEKLF
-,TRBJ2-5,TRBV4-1,ASSQEDRQETQY
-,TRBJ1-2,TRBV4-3,ASSQDRVGGRDNGYT
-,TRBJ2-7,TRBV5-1,ASSPGQQYYEQY
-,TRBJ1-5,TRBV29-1,SVTTGNSNQPQH
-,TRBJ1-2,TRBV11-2,ASSLDLGDGYT
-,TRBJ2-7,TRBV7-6,ASSLARGAYEQY
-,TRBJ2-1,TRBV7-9,ASSPPGEAEQF
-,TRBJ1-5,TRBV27,ASSTGGVKPQH
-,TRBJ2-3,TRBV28,ASSSPSGITDTQY
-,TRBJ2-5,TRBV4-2,ASSQVLAGRKETQY
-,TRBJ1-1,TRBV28,ASSAKRTKNTEAF
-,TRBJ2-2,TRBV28,ASSLASGRVIGELF
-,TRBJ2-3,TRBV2,ASSDTSGGVADTQY
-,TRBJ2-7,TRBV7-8,ASSLDTDYEQY
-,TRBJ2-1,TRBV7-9,ASSLTFDEQF
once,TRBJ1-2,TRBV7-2,ASSSGPGQTSGYT